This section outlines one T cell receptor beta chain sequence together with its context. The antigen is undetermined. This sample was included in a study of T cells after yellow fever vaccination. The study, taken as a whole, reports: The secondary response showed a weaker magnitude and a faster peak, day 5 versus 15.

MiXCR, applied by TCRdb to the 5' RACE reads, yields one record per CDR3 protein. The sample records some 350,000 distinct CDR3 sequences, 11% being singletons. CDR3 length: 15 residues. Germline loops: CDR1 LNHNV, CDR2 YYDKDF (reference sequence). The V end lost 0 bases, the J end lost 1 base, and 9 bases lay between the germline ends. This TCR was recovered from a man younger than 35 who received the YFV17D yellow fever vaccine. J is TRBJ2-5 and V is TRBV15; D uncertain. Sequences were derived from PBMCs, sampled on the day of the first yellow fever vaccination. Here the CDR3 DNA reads TGTGCCACCAGCAGAGATTTGAAGATCCAAGAGACCCAGTACTTC. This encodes CATSRDLKIQETQYF.